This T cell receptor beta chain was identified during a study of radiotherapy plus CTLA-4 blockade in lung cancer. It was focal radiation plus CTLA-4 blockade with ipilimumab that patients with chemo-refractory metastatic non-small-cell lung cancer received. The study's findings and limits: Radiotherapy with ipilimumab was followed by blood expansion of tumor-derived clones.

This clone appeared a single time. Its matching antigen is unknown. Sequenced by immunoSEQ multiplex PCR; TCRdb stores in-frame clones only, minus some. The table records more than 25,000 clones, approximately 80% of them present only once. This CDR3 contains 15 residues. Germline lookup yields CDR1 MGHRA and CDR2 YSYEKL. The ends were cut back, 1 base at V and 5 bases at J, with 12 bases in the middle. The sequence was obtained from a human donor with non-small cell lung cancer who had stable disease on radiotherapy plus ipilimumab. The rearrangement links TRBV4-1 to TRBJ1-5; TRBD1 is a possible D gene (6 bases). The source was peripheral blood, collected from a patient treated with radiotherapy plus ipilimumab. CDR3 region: CASSQGQAIDQPQHF. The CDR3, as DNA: TGCGCCAGCAGCCAAGGACAGGCCATCGATCAGCCCCAGCATTTT.